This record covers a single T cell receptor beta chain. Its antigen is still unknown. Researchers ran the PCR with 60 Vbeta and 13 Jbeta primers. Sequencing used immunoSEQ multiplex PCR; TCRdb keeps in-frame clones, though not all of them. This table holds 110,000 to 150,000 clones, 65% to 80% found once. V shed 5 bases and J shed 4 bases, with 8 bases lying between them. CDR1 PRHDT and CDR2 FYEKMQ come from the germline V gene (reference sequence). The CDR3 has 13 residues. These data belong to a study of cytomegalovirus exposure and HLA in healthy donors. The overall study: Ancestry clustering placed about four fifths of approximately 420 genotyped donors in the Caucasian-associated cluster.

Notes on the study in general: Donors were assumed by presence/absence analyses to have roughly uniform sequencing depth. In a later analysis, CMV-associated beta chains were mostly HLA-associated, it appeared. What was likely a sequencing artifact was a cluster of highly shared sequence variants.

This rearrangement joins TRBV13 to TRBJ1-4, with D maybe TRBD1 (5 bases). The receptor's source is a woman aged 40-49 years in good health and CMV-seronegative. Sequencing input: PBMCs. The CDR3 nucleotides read TGTGCCAGCAGCGACAGTTATAATGAAAAACTGTTTTTT. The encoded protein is CASSDSYNEKLFF.